Each of the 18 T cell receptor beta chains below was sequenced from the same sample in a study of identical twins (dated by TCRdb to between 2015 and 2016). The library was prepared using 5' RACE. The listed sequencing device is Illumina HiSeq 2000. TCRdb passed the public sequencing reads through fastp at Q25 and MiXCR, retaining productive beta sequences. Duplicate CDR3 protein sequences are folded into a single record with the most common DNA and genes. This sample comprises some 500,000 distinct CDR3 sequences, roughly a fifth of them detected only once. The top ten hold 0.75% to 0.95% of the sample. These data also formed part of another study, on T cells expressing NK-cell markers.

What was sequenced was CD4+ T cells sorted from blood. These receptors all come from a woman aged 18-35 years in good health.

This clonotype was counted at least ten times. The V call is TRBV7-2, the J call TRBJ2-7, with D possibly TRBD1 on 6 matching bases. Germline-derived CDR1 and CDR2 are SGHTA and FQGNSA. CDR3 length: 13 residues. Trimming pared 5 bases from V and 7 bases from J, leaving 15 bases between. The CDR3 DNA reads as TGTGCCAGCAGCCTGTGGGACATGCGAGAGCAGTACTTC. It codes for CASSLWDMREQYF. Variable domain in full (rest from reference TRBV7-2 and TRBJ2-7): GAGVSQSPSNKVTEKGKDVELRCDPISGHTALYWYRQSLGQGLEFLIYFQGNSAPDKSGLPSDRFSAERTGGSVSTLTIQRTQQEDSAVYLCASSLWDMREQYFGPGTRLTVT.

This clonotype was counted ten times or more. V and J are TRBV5-4 and TRBJ2-5, with a weak D call TRBD1 (5 bases). The CDR3 is made up of 15 amino acids. CDR1 is SGHNT, CDR2 YYREEE, per germline (reference sequence). Between the trimmed V and J ends, which lost 3 bases and 5 bases, there was a span of 17 bases. The DNA for the CDR3 is TGTGCCAGCAGCTCCCAAGCCCGGACAACGGAGACCCAGTACTTC. This gives the protein CASSSQARTTETQYF.

This clonotype appeared many times. The genes are TRBV10-3 and TRBJ2-7, with no clear D. CDR1 ENHRY and CDR2 SYGVKD come from the germline V gene. The CDR3 has 15 residues. The germline V and J ends were trimmed by 0 bases and 3 bases, with 12 bases remaining between them. Here the CDR3 DNA reads TGTGCCATCAGTGAGTCCCTCCGTTCAAACTACGAGCAGTACTTC. This gives the protein CAISESLRSNYEQYF.

This chain uses TRBV6-5 with TRBJ2-3, with D tentatively TRBD2 (5 bases). Germline V gives CDR1 MNHEY, CDR2 SVGAGI. Trimming took off 0 bases at V and 4 bases at J, with 8 bases between the two ends. CDR3 length: 14 residues. Written as DNA, the CDR3 is TGTGCCAGCAGTTACTCGAACGGGGCAGATACGCAGTATTTT. This translates into CASSYSNGADTQYF.

This clonotype turned up a few times. This sequence joins TRBV5-1 and TRBJ2-2; D gene unclear. V lost 0 bases to trimming and J lost 7 bases, with 16 bases between them. CDR1 and CDR2 (germline): SGHRS, YFSETQ. The CDR3 is made up of 16 amino acids. Here the CDR3 reads CASSLVVPPNSGELFF. For the CDR3, the DNA is TGCGCCAGCAGCTTGGTCGTACCACCGAATAGCGGGGAGCTGTTTTTT.

The chain joins TRBV7-9 to TRBJ2-5; the match to TRBD2 covers 8 bases. The CDR3 contains 14 residues. Germline values: CDR1 SEHNR, CDR2 FQNEAQ (reference sequence). Germline trimming cut 5 bases from V and 5 bases from J; bases unmatched to any gene: 7. The CDR3 loop is CASSPGTRRETQYF. CDR3 DNA sequence: TGTGCCAGCAGCCCCGGGACTAGGAGGGAGACCCAGTACTTC.

The CDR3 bases are TGCGCCAGCAGGAGTCAGACTTCATACAATGAGCAGTTCTTC. Its translation: CASRSQTSYNEQFF. The genes are TRBV5-1 and TRBJ2-1; D is unclear. V lost 5 bases, J lost 4 bases, and 13 bases lay in between. CDR1 and CDR2 (germline): SGHRS, YFSETQ. This CDR3 has 14 residues.

The J gene is TRBJ1-2, the V gene TRBV12-3 or TRBV12-4; D not certain. V was clipped by 3 bases and J by 5 bases, with 7 bases between them. The CDR3 runs to 12 residues. CDR3 sequence reads: CASSFRPYGYTF. In DNA form, the CDR3 reads TGTGCCAGCAGTTTTCGCCCATATGGCTACACCTTC.

This clonotype turned up a few times. The chain links TRBV6-2 or TRBV6-3 to TRBJ2-7, with D hard to call. Germline CDR1 and CDR2: MNHEY and SVGEGT. CDR3 length equals 21 residues. V was cut by 6 bases and J by 3 bases, with 36 bases left in between. DNA of the CDR3: TGTGCCAGCAGCCCACCGGCCCAACGTTGGGGTGAGGTAACCGATCTCTACGAGCAGTACTTC. Its translation is CASSPPAQRWGEVTDLYEQYF.

In nucleotides, the CDR3 is TGCGCCAGCAGCTTGGAGGGAAGTAGGGGCTATGGCTACACCTTC. Residues: CASSLEGSRGYGYTF. The J gene is TRBJ1-2, the V gene TRBV5-1; D perhaps matches TRBD1 (5 bases). The CDR3 has 15 residues. Germline V gene sequence: CDR1 SGHRS, CDR2 YFSETQ. The V gene lost 0 bases and the J gene lost 4 bases, with 13 bases spanning the gap.

This chain connects TRBV20-1 to TRBJ1-2, with D possibly TRBD1 on 6 matching bases. Germline V gene data show CDR1 as DFQATT and CDR2 as SNEGSKA (reference sequence). The CDR3 runs to 13 residues. Deletions cut 3 bases from V and 7 bases from J, with 15 bases between. The CDR3 here is CSASDQGISGYTF. In DNA form, the CDR3 reads TGCAGTGCTAGCGATCAGGGGATTAGTGGCTACACCTTC.

The V and J genes are TRBV12-3 or TRBV12-4 and TRBJ2-1; D possibly corresponds to TRBD2 (6 bases). This CDR3 comprises 16 residues. V shed 6 bases and J shed 3 bases, with 18 bases lying between them. Here the CDR3 DNA reads TGTGCCAGCAGCTTGAAAGGGCGGGGAATCTACAATGAGCAGTTCTTC. Residues: CASSLKGRGIYNEQFF.

The rearrangement uses TRBV3-1 and TRBJ2-7, with 10 bases fitting TRBD2. The ends lost 0 bases at V and 7 bases at J; junction bases unmatched: 9. This CDR3 is 16 amino acids long. Per germline, CDR1 LGHDT and CDR2 YNNKEL (reference sequence). As DNA, the CDR3 is TGTGCCAGCAGCCAAGAAAGGGAGCGGGAGGGCCGGGAGCAGTACTTC. Residues: CASSQEREREGREQYF.

This chain connects TRBV14 to TRBJ2-7; D is undetermined. Germline V lookup: CDR1 SGHDN, CDR2 FVKESK. V dropped 0 bases and J dropped 0 bases, with 12 bases sitting between them. CDR3 length equals 16 residues. The CDR3 DNA follows: TGTGCCAGCAGCCAAGATCACCGGTCGGCCTCCTACGAGCAGTACTTC. Its translation: CASSQDHRSASYEQYF.

This clonotype has more than one count but fewer than ten. The rearrangement links TRBV20-1 to TRBJ1-6, with D perhaps TRBD1 (5 bases). This CDR3 has 12 amino acids. The germline CDR1 and CDR2 sequences are DFQATT and SNEGSKA (reference sequence). The germline V and J ends were trimmed by 3 bases and 10 bases, with 10 bases remaining between them. For the CDR3, the DNA is TGCAGTGCTAGCGCCGGGGGGTCACCCCTCCACTTT. Translating it yields CSASAGGSPLHF.

This clonotype was recorded a few times. V gene TRBV15 combines with J gene TRBJ2-7; D gene uncertain. Trimming took off 4 bases at V and 4 bases at J, with 5 bases between the two ends. CDR1 is LNHNV, CDR2 YYDKDF, per germline (reference sequence). The length of the CDR3 is 11 residues. The CDR3 spells CATSNEYEQYF. CDR3 nucleotides: TGTGCCACCAGCAACGAGTACGAGCAGTACTTC.

This clonotype was observed a handful of times. J is TRBJ2-5 and V is TRBV7-2; 13 bases map to TRBD2. Trimming at V came to 2 bases and at J to 6 bases, leaving 6 bases not matched to a gene. This CDR3 spans 16 amino acids. Per germline, CDR1 SGHTA and CDR2 FQGNSA. The CDR3 nucleotides read TGTGCCAGCAGCTTAACCGGGACTAGCGGGATGCAGACCCAGTACTTC. Residues: CASSLTGTSGMQTQYF. The full variable domain, in which reference TRBV7-2 and TRBJ2-5 provide the parts outside the CDR3, is GAGVSQSPSNKVTEKGKDVELRCDPISGHTALYWYRQSLGQGLEFLIYFQGNSAPDKSGLPSDRFSAERTGGSVSTLTIQRTQQEDSAVYLCASSLTGTSGMQTQYFGPGTRLLVL.

There are a few counts of this clonotype. The chain combines TRBV6-5 with TRBJ2-7, with 7 bases identical to TRBD2. Trimming removed 2 bases from V and 5 bases from J; junction bases left unmatched: 15. The CDR3 length is 17 residues. The germline V gene has CDR1 MNHEY and CDR2 SVGAGI. For the CDR3, the DNA is TGTGCCAGCAGTTACGGGAGGGATCCCCGCCCATACGACGAGCAGTACTTC. Amino acids: CASSYGRDPRPYDEQYF.